What follows describes a single T cell receptor beta chain. The antigen is undetermined. This record comes from a study of shared clonotypes between healthy human individuals. Findings and limits, study-wide: Researchers found naive subsets generally carried larger estimated richness than memory subsets.

Naive CD8 cells, CD45RO-negative and positively selected for CCR7, excluded terminally differentiated effector memory CD45RA+ cells. Healthy and HIV-negative, the adult donors had no recent acute infections or vaccinations. J lost 2 bases, V lost 1 base, and 10 bases had no gene match. The CDR3 is 17 amino acids. Germline values: CDR1 MNHEY, CDR2 SMNVEV (reference sequence). The assay was run at deep level. The method was immunoSEQ multiplex PCR; TCRdb's version includes in-frame clones alone and lacks a portion of them. This sample has around 1.9 million clones, with 93% found just once. This TCR was recovered from a man younger than 35 in good health. Some clones in this sample may be carry-over from other donors' samples. Input material: naive CD8+ T cells from PBMCs. The chain recombines TRBV27 with TRBJ2-5, with 7 bases lining up with TRBD2. The CDR3 here is CASSLLSWGGPQETQYF. Here the CDR3 DNA reads TGTGCCAGCAGTTTATTGTCCTGGGGAGGGCCGCAAGAGACCCAGTACTTC.